A selection of T cell receptor beta chains follows, all from one sample in a study of cytomegalovirus exposure and HLA in healthy donors. TCRdb's table, derived via immunoSEQ multiplex PCR, lists solely in-frame clones and lacks some. The table includes 100,000 to 150,000 clones, roughly nine tenths detected once. The sequencing sample was made of PBMCs. Receptor source: a woman younger than 35 in good health and CMV-seronegative. CDR3s include the opening cysteine and the closing phenylalanine or tryptophan. A D gene is named only where the DNA matches it firmly. Not all rows give a size; the values are once, few, many and, for expanded clones, a class.

TRBV4-1	TRBJ1-1	NA	TRBD1	TGCGCCAGCAGCCAAGACCCAGGGGGAATCTCTGAAGCTTTCTTT	CASSQDPGGISEAFF
TRBV7-6	TRBJ2-5	NA	TRBD1	TGTGCCAGCAGCTTAGGCCGGGACAGGGGGGAGACCCAGTACTTC	CASSLGRDRGETQYF
TRBV9	TRBJ2-1	NA	TRBD1	TGTGCCAGCAGCGTACCAACCGGGACAGCTTACAATGAGCAGTTCTTC	CASSVPTGTAYNEQFF
TRBV25-1	TRBJ1-2	NA	NA	TGTGCCAGCAGTGAGCCGCAAAGGGGGGGCTCCGGCTACACCTTC	CASSEPQRGGSGYTF
TRBV5-5	TRBJ1-2	NA	TRBD1	TGTGCCAGCAGCTTGTGGGACAGTCCTAACTATGGCTACACCTTC	CASSLWDSPNYGYTF
TRBV9	TRBJ2-7	NA	TRBD1	TGTGCCAGCAGCGTATCGGGACAACAGGGGGCCTACGAGCAGTACTTC	CASSVSGQQGAYEQYF
TRBV18	TRBJ1-3	NA	NA	TGTGCCAGCTCACCAGCAGACATGGGAAACACCATATATTTT	CASSPADMGNTIYF
TRBV2	TRBJ2-5	NA	TRBD1	TGTGCCAGCAGCTCCTTGGGGACAGGGACAGAGACCCAGTACTTC	CASSSLGTGTETQYF
TRBV5-4	TRBJ2-5	once	TRBD2	TGTGCCACCCTACTAGCGGGGGTTGTGGAGACCCAGTACTTC	CATLLAGVVETQYF
TRBV11-2	TRBJ1-1	NA	NA	TGTGCCAGCAGCCCTGGACGGGGATTTAACACTGAAGCTTTCTTT	CASSPGRGFNTEAFF
TRBV9	TRBJ1-6	NA	NA	TGTGCCAGCAGCCCTCGAGGAGATATAACCGGTTCACCCCTCCACTTT	CASSPRGDITGSPLHF
TRBV5-6	TRBJ2-1	NA	TRBD2	TGTGCCAGCAGCCCGCTCGGGGGGGGCTACAATGAGCAGTTCTTC	CASSPLGGGYNEQFF
TRBV19	TRBJ2-3	NA	TRBD2	TGTGCCAGTACCCCAGCCCCGGGACTACGCACAGATACGCAGTATTTT	CASTPAPGLRTDTQYF
TRBV27	TRBJ2-7	NA	NA	TGTGCCAGCAGTCCCACAGGGCAGCCGGCTTACGAGCAGTACTTC	CASSPTGQPAYEQYF
TRBV9	TRBJ2-7	NA	TRBD1	TGTGCCAGCAGCGTAGGGGACAGTGCCTACGAGCAGTACTTC	CASSVGDSAYEQYF
TRBV7-2	TRBJ1-2	NA	NA	TGTGCCAGCAGCTCCGCGGTAGCATACTATGGCTACACCTTC	CASSSAVAYYGYTF
TRBV20-1	TRBJ2-7	NA	NA	TGCAGTGCTAGAGGCAGCGAGCAGTACTTC	CSARGSEQYF
TRBV5-1	TRBJ1-6	NA	NA	TGCGCCAGCAGCTTGGTTCCAGGGGTTAATTCACCCCTCCACTTT	CASSLVPGVNSPLHF
TRBV29-1	TRBJ1-1	NA	TRBD1	TGCAGCGTTGAAGTGCCCCCGGACAGGGGGACTGAAGCTTTCTTT	CSVEVPPDRGTEAFF
TRBV15	TRBJ2-1	NA	NA	TGTGCCACCAGCAGGCGGCGGGACTACAATGAGCAGTTCTTC	CATSRRRDYNEQFF
TRBV4-1	TRBJ1-4	NA	NA	TGCGCCAGCAGCCAACCGGAGAGGGCTCGGGAAAAACTGTTTTTT	CASSQPERAREKLFF
TRBV7-2	TRBJ2-7	NA	TRBD1	TGTGCCAGCAGCTCATCGGGGACAGGGCACCACGAGCAGTACTTC	CASSSSGTGHHEQYF
TRBV27	TRBJ1-2	NA	NA	TGTGCCAGCAGTCCCCCCCCAGGGGATGGCTACACCTTC	CASSPPPGDGYTF
TRBV6-6	TRBJ1-2	NA	NA	TGTGCCAGCAGTCCCACAACTACGGGTGGCTACACCTTC	CASSPTTTGGYTF
TRBV15	TRBJ1-5	NA	NA	TGTGCCACCAGCAGAGATCTCGGAGGGAATCAGCCCCAGCATTTT	CATSRDLGGNQPQHF
TRBV2	TRBJ2-2	NA	NA	TGTGCCAGCAGGGGAGACCCCGGGGAGCTGTTTTTT	CASRGDPGELFF
TRBV7-3	TRBJ1-2	NA	NA	TGTGCCAGCAGCCGATCGGTATCAGGAGGCTACACCTTC	CASSRSVSGGYTF
TRBV19	TRBJ1-2	NA	NA	TGTGCCAGTAGTACTTCCGGGTATGGCTACACCTTC	CASSTSGYGYTF
TRBV11-3	TRBJ1-1	NA	TRBD1	TGTGCCAGCAGCTTGAATCTGAGGGGGCCGGACTCTGAAGCTTTCTTT	CASSLNLRGPDSEAFF
TRBV7-7	TRBJ2-3	NA	TRBD2	TGTGCCAGCAGCTTCGGTCGGGAGGGCACAGATACGCAGTATTTT	CASSFGREGTDTQYF
TRBV20-1	TRBJ1-2	NA	NA	TGCAGTGCTAGAGCCCTCTATGGCTACACCTTC	CSARALYGYTF
TRBV5-1	TRBJ2-1	NA	NA	TGCGCCAGCAGCTTGCTGGTCAGCTCCTACAATGAGCAGTTCTTC	CASSLLVSSYNEQFF
TRBV4-1	TRBJ1-1	NA	NA	TGCGCCAGCAGCCAAGATCGCGTGTTCCCTGAAGCTTTCTTT	CASSQDRVFPEAFF
TRBV5-4	TRBJ1-1	NA	NA	TGTGCCAGCAGCTTGGGGAACCCTAGAAACACTGAAGCTTTCTTT	CASSLGNPRNTEAFF